The subject of this entry is one T cell receptor beta chain. Clones were sequenced by immunoSEQ multiplex PCR, and TCRdb holds only the in-frame ones, with some missing. The sample has tens of thousands of clones, less than 85% seen once; the top ten hold under 13%. The V end was cut by 4 bases, the J end by 11 bases, with 11 bases between. Per the germline V gene, CDR1 is MGHDK and CDR2 is SYGVNS. The CDR3 loop spans 12 amino acids. The data were obtained in a study of blood T cell repertoires in COVID-19. The origin of this receptor is a woman aged 70-85 years with acute or convalescent COVID-19. This chain joins TRBV25-1 and TRBJ1-4, with no clear D. The sequencing input was peripheral blood. CDR3 coding DNA: TGTGCCAGCAGTGGCGGAAAAAGTAAACTGTTTTTT. This encodes CASSGGKSKLFF.